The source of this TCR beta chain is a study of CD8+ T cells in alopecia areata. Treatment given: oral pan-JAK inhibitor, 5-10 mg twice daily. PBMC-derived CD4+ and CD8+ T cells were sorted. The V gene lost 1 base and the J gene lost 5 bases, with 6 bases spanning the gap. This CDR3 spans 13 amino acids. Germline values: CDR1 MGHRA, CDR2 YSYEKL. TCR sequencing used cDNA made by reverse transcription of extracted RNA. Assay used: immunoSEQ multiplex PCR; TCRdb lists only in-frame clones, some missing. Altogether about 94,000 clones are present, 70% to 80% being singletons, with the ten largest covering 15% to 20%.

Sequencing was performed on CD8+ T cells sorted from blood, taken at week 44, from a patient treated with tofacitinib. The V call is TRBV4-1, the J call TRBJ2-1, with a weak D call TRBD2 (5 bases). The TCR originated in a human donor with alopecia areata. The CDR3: CASSQGLNNEQFF. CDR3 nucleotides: TGCGCCAGCAGCCAAGGACTAAACAATGAGCAGTTCTTC.